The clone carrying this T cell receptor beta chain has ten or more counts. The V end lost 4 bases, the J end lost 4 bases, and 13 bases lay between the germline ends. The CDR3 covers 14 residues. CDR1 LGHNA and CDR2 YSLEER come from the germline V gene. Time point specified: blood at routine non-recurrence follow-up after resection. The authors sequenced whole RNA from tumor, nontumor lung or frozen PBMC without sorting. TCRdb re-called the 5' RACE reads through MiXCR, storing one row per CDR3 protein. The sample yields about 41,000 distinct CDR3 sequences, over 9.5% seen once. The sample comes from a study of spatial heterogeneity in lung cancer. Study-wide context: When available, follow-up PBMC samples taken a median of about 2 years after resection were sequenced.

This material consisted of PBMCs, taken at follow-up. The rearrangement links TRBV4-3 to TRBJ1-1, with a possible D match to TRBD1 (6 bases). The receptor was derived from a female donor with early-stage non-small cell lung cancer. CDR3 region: CASSLEPRGTEAFF. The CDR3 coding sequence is TGCGCCAGCAGCCTTGAACCCAGGGGCACTGAAGCTTTCTTT.